The TCR beta chain under discussion was sequenced for a study of blood T cell repertoires in COVID-19. Clones were sequenced by immunoSEQ multiplex PCR, and TCRdb holds only the in-frame ones, with some missing. The sample records 110,000 to 150,000 clones, around 86% being singletons. In Cohort 3, a recovered donor had either two negative PCRs, clearance, or symptom resolution. From germline, CDR1 is LGHNA and CDR2 YSLEER. The CDR3 consists of 13 residues. With 2 bases removed from V and 15 bases from J, the gap between germline ends came to 17 bases. This TCR came from a man between 50 and 59 years old who had recovered from COVID-19. Sequenced sample: PBMCs or T cells enriched from blood (not recorded which). The chain recombines TRBV4-3 with TRBJ2-1; D is perhaps TRBD2 (6 bases). DNA for the CDR3: TGCGCCAGCAGCCAAATGTTTGGGACTCTGGTGTTCTTC. Its translation: CASSQMFGTLVFF.